The 26 T cell receptor beta chains in this list originate from one sample, sequenced in a study of cytomegalovirus exposure and HLA in healthy donors. The PCR contained 60 Vbeta and 13 Jbeta primers. Clones were read by immunoSEQ multiplex PCR, and TCRdb kept only the in-frame ones, dropping some. The table lists about 120,000 clones, around 62% of them singletons. Source material: PBMCs. The receptors originated from a woman between 40 and 55 years old in good health and CMV-seropositive.

The chain carries TRBV4-3 and TRBJ2-2, with 13 bases matching TRBD2. The J segment lost 0 bases and the V segment lost 0 bases, leaving 4 bases of the junction unmatched. There are 19 residues in the CDR3. Germline lookup yields CDR1 LGHNA and CDR2 YSLEER. CDR3 amino acids: CASSQELGLAGPNTGELFF. In nucleotides, the CDR3 is TGCGCCAGCAGCCAAGAGTTGGGACTAGCGGGACCGAACACCGGGGAGCTGTTTTTT.

The chain carries TRBV10-3 and TRBJ2-7; TRBD2 matches 12 bases. The trim removed 1 base at V and 3 bases at J, leaving 4 bases unmatched. This CDR3 region has 16 residues. CDR1 is ENHRY and CDR2 is SYGVKD in the germline V gene. CDR3 DNA sequence: TGTGCCATCAGTGAGTTGCCTAGCGGGAGGGACTACGAGCAGTACTTC. It specifies CAISELPSGRDYEQYF.

This clone was counted between two and nine times. The gene calls are TRBV19 and TRBJ2-2; TRBD2 might be the D (6 bases). Per the germline V gene, CDR1 is LNHDA and CDR2 is SQIVND (reference sequence). V dropped 3 bases and J dropped 4 bases, with 12 bases sitting between them. This CDR3 has 15 amino acids. The CDR3: CASSMRQGGTGELFF. CDR3 sequence (DNA): TGTGCCAGTAGTATGAGGCAGGGAGGCACCGGGGAGCTGTTTTTT.

This clone occurred a few times. The gene calls are TRBV5-1 and TRBJ2-1; 11 bases agree with TRBD2. The CDR3 is 15 amino acids. From germline, CDR1 is SGHRS and CDR2 YFSETQ. The ends lost 3 bases at V and 10 bases at J; junction bases unmatched: 9. The CDR3 loop reads CASSSTSGMSGEQFF. The CDR3 DNA follows: TGCGCCAGCAGCTCGACTAGCGGGATGTCGGGGGAGCAGTTCTTC.

The rearrangement joins TRBV28 to TRBJ1-4; 10 positions match TRBD1. Germline CDR1 is MDHEN and CDR2 is SYDVKM. The CDR3 runs 13 residues. The V segment lost 8 bases and the J segment 7 bases; nucleotides outside the gene matches: 4. For the CDR3, the DNA is TGTGCCAGCGGGACAGGGGCAACTGAAAAACTGTTTTTT. Protein product: CASGTGATEKLFF. The variable domain in full, completed from reference TRBV28 and TRBJ1-4, reads DVKVTQSSRYLVKRTGEKVFLECVQDMDHENMFWYRQDPGLGLRLIYFSYDVKMKEKGDIPEGYSVSREKKERFSLILESASTNQTSMYLCASGTGATEKLFFGSGTQLSVL.

This clone has just a few counts. The V gene is TRBV25-1, the J gene TRBJ2-1; D not certain. Looked up from germline, CDR1 is MGHDK and CDR2 is SYGVNS. V lost 9 bases to trimming and J lost 2 bases, with 11 bases between them. The CDR3 has 13 amino acids. CDR3 nucleotides: TGTGCCAGGCCCCGAGTCCCCTACAATGAGCAGTTCTTC. It is translated as CARPRVPYNEQFF.

This clone was detected a few times. The chain has TRBV5-1 and TRBJ1-1; D is unclear. Germline V lookup: CDR1 SGHRS, CDR2 YFSETQ. Trimming shortened V by 0 bases and J by 4 bases, and 4 bases separated the two germline ends. The CDR3 sequence is 12 residues long. This CDR3 is CASSLGPTEAFF. CDR3 coding DNA: TGCGCCAGCAGCTTGGGGCCCACTGAAGCTTTCTTT.

The CDR3 region has the DNA TGTGCCAGCAGCGTAGCTCTTATCCCCGAACAGGGAGAAGGCGGCTACACCTTC. The encoded protein is CASSVALIPEQGEGGYTF. This chain uses TRBV9 with TRBJ1-2; D may be TRBD1 (6 bases). CDR3 length: 18 amino acids. Germline V gene lookup returns CDR1 SGDLS and CDR2 YYNGEE. The V gene lost 0 bases and the J gene lost 8 bases, with 26 bases spanning the gap.

This clone has a single count. V is TRBV10-3 and J is TRBJ2-5, with D uncertain. Germline CDR1 ENHRY, CDR2 SYGVKD. This CDR3 region has 16 residues. Between the trimmed V and J ends, which lost 3 bases and 5 bases, there was a span of 19 bases. The CDR3 DNA reads TGTGCCATCAGTGACTCTCCCGGGTTACCCCCCGAGACCCAGTACTTC. Translating it yields CAISDSPGLPPETQYF.

The chain combines TRBV5-6 with TRBJ2-2; perhaps TRBD1 as D (5 bases). The germline gives CDR1 SGHDT, CDR2 YYEEEE. This CDR3 contains 15 residues. V shed 7 bases and J shed 6 bases, with 19 bases lying between them. The CDR3 region has the DNA TGTGCCAGCGGCCAGATAGGCAGGGATGCCGGGGAGCTGTTTTTT. Encoded protein: CASGQIGRDAGELFF. Supplemented by reference TRBV5-6 and TRBJ2-2, the full variable domain reads DAGVTQSPTHLIKTRGQQVTLRCSPKSGHDTVSWYQQALGQGPQFIFQYYEEEERQRGNFPDRFSGHQFPNYSSELNVNALLLGDSALYLCASGQIGRDAGELFFGEGSRLTVL.

The chain carries TRBV6-6 and TRBJ2-5; 7 bases line up with TRBD2. TRBJ2-7 matches the DNA end more closely, so the J call is doubtful. CDR1 is MNHNY and CDR2 is SVGAGI in the germline V gene (reference sequence). The CDR3 loop spans 16 amino acids. In DNA form, the CDR3 reads TGTGCCAGCAGTCGGGGGGAGGGAACATTATCCTACGAGCAGTACTTC. Its protein is CASSRGEGTLSYEQYF.

The rearrangement uses TRBV9 and TRBJ2-3; 7 nucleotides match TRBD2. CDR1 SGDLS and CDR2 YYNGEE come from the germline V gene. The trim removed 5 bases at V and 4 bases at J, leaving 7 bases unmatched. The CDR3 consists of 14 residues. The CDR3 is CASSIEGGADTQYF. The CDR3 DNA reads as TGTGCCAGCAGTATTGAGGGAGGGGCAGATACGCAGTATTTT.

The chain uses TRBV29-1 and TRBJ1-3; D gene uncertain. V gave up 7 bases and J gave up 0 bases, with 16 bases separating them. The CDR3 extends over 15 amino acids. The V gene's germline CDR1 is SQVTM and CDR2 ANQGSEA. The CDR3 region has the DNA TGCAGCGCAGCTTATTCACAGAGCTCTGGAAACACCATATATTTT. It is translated as CSAAYSQSSGNTIYF.

This chain uses TRBV10-3 with TRBJ2-7; TRBD2 matches 8 bases. Germline assignment: CDR1 ENHRY and CDR2 SYGVKD. This CDR3 is 16 amino acids long. The junction had 10 bases not matched to a gene; V was cut back by 4 bases and J by 2 bases. The CDR3 sequence: CAISVTGAGDTYEQYF. The CDR3 DNA is TGTGCCATCAGTGTGACCGGAGCGGGAGACACCTACGAGCAGTACTTC.

This clone was observed a handful of times. The chain employs TRBV7-9 and TRBJ2-1; 8 nucleotides match TRBD2. Trimming took 1 base from V and 7 from J; bases not matched to a gene: 9. The CDR3 is 16 residues long. The germline V gene encodes CDR1 SEHNR and CDR2 FQNEAQ (reference sequence). The CDR3 reads CASSLDGAGVGNEQFF. DNA of the CDR3: TGTGCCAGCAGCTTAGACGGAGCGGGAGTGGGTAATGAGCAGTTCTTC.

This clone occurred once. The V call is TRBV19, the J call TRBJ1-1, with a weak D call TRBD1 (6 bases). CDR1 is LNHDA and CDR2 is SQIVND in the germline V gene (reference sequence). This CDR3 contains 15 residues. Trimming took 2 bases from V and 6 from J, leaving 16 bases between them. The CDR3 loop reads CASSIPRQDSPEAFF. The CDR3 DNA reads TGTGCCAGTAGTATACCCCGACAGGATAGTCCTGAAGCTTTCTTT.

CDR3 in DNA: TGTGCCAGTAGTCCGATTTCTAGCGGGAGGTGGTATGAGCAGTTCTTC. Translated: CASSPISSGRWYEQFF. The rearrangement joins TRBV19 to TRBJ2-1, with TRBD2 identical over 11 bases. Germline V gene data show CDR1 as LNHDA and CDR2 as SQIVND (reference sequence). V lost 5 bases to trimming and J lost 8 bases; unmatched junction nucleotides: 11. This CDR3 has 16 residues.

The CDR3 bases are TGTGCCAGCAGCTTTGGGGGGGGATACAATGAGCAGTTCTTC. The encoded protein is CASSFGGGYNEQFF. V is TRBV5-4 and J is TRBJ2-1; TRBD2 aligns across 7 bases. CDR1 and CDR2 (germline): SGHNT, YYREEE (reference sequence). The CDR3 has 14 residues. The J segment lost 4 bases and the V segment lost 2 bases, leaving 3 bases of the junction unmatched.

This rearrangement joins TRBV11-1 to TRBJ2-1; the match to TRBD1 covers 7 bases. The CDR3 covers 14 residues. The germline CDR1 and CDR2 sequences are SGHAT and FQDESV (reference sequence). With V trimmed by 2 bases and J by 9 bases, 7 bases remained unmatched. This chain's CDR3 is CASSLKQGLGEQFF. The CDR3 DNA reads as TGTGCCAGCAGCTTAAAACAGGGGTTGGGTGAGCAGTTCTTC.

In its sample, this clone was seen a few times. This rearrangement joins TRBV4-1 to TRBJ1-1; perhaps TRBD1 as D (5 bases). This CDR3 is 16 amino acids long. V was pared by 0 bases and J by 5 bases, with 16 bases between. Germline V gives CDR1 MGHRA, CDR2 YSYEKL. CDR3 DNA sequence: TGCGCCAGCAGCCAAGAAATGCTGCAGGGAAGAACTGAAGCTTTCTTT. Residues: CASSQEMLQGRTEAFF.

The genes are TRBV2 and TRBJ2-7; D is unclear. V was trimmed by 3 bases and J by 0 bases, leaving 9 bases between them. The CDR3 contains 14 residues. Germline CDR1 reads SNHLY; CDR2 reads FYNNEI. DNA of the CDR3: TGTGCCAGCAGTGACTTGTCGTTCTCCTACGAGCAGTACTTC. It yields the protein CASSDLSFSYEQYF.

The rearrangement joins TRBV2 to TRBJ2-7; 10 bases fit TRBD2. This CDR3 has 17 residues. Germline CDR1 is SNHLY and CDR2 is FYNNEI. Trimming at V came to 6 bases and at J to 8 bases, leaving 19 bases not matched to a gene. Here the CDR3 DNA reads TGTGCCAGCAGGGACCCTCCTGCAGCGGGAGGGGCTAAGAAGCAGTACTTC. Translating it yields CASRDPPAAGGAKKQYF.

The chain couples TRBV25-1 to TRBJ2-6, with D possibly being TRBD2 (5 bases). The CDR3 has 15 residues. Germline CDR1 is MGHDK and CDR2 is SYGVNS. V lost 3 bases and J lost 0, with 6 bases in between. The DNA for the CDR3 is TGTGCCAGCAGTGACGGACTCTCTGGGGCCAACGTCCTGACTTTC. Amino acid sequence: CASSDGLSGANVLTF.

J is TRBJ1-2 and V is TRBV9; the match to TRBD1 covers 8 bases. The CDR3 is made up of 17 amino acids. Germline V gene data show CDR1 as SGDLS and CDR2 as YYNGEE. The V segment lost 0 bases and the J segment 6 bases; nucleotides outside the gene matches: 13. CDR3 residues: CASSVDPWGDRRDGYTF. In DNA, the CDR3 is TGTGCCAGCAGCGTAGACCCATGGGGGGACAGGAGGGATGGCTACACCTTC.

The rearrangement links TRBV10-1 to TRBJ2-3, with D possibly being TRBD2 (7 bases). CDR3 length equals 17 residues. V was trimmed by 8 bases and J by 5 bases, leaving 26 bases between them. Germline V gene lookup returns CDR1 WNHNN and CDR2 SYGVQD (reference sequence). DNA for the CDR3: TGCGCCAGCCTTATAAGGGGGGGGTCGGTTGCGGGAGATACGCAGTATTTT. This sequence encodes CASLIRGGSVAGDTQYF.

This sequence joins TRBV28 and TRBJ2-7; 7 bases match TRBD1. Germline-derived CDR1 and CDR2 are MDHEN and SYDVKM. The CDR3 runs 15 residues. Trimming took 1 base from V and 3 from J; bases not matched to a gene: 6. The CDR3, as DNA: TGTGCCAGCAGTTTATTATCAGGGGGTCTCTACGAGCAGTACTTC. Protein product: CASSLLSGGLYEQYF.